This TCR beta chain was identified during a study of response to subunit inactivated influenza vaccine. General study findings and limits: After each seasonal influenza vaccination, few new T cells are recruited, the authors suggested.

The germline CDR1 and CDR2 sequences are WNHNN and SYGVQD (reference sequence). The CDR3 extends over 14 amino acids. V was shortened by 8 bases and J by 4 bases, with 15 bases between the two germline ends. MiXCR was run by TCRdb on the RT-PCR reads, yielding one entry per CDR3 protein. The table lists about 780,000 distinct CDR3 sequences, approximately 18% of them singletons. This clonotype was recorded a few times. Its target is unknown. Here the sequenced sample was PBMCs from blood, taken around 5 days after vaccination. This clonotype was obtained from a man between 45 and 60 years old who received an inactivated influenza vaccine. The V and J genes are TRBV10-1 and TRBJ2-1; D is possibly TRBD2 (6 bases). The CDR3 here is CASSSGVWYNEQFF. The CDR3, as DNA: TGCGCCAGCTCCTCGGGGGTGTGGTACAATGAGCAGTTCTTC.